The 26 T cell receptor beta chains presented below share a single source sample, sequenced in a study of Ad26.COV2.S vaccination and SARS-CoV-2 variants. Some clones are missing from TCRdb's copy, which holds only in-frame ones; the method was immunoSEQ multiplex PCR. The sample holds 300,000 to 350,000 clones, 75% to 90% seen once. Treatment defined: around 19 received Ad26.COV2.S at low or high dose, single or two shots; roughly five received placebo; per-sample allocation not given. At day 63 after the first vaccine or placebo injection, samples were drawn. Sequenced here: peripheral blood, sampled in a trial of Ad26.COV2.S vaccine versus placebo. These receptors originate from a person between 18 and 60 years old who received the Ad26.COV2.S COVID-19 vaccine or a placebo.

This clone was found a few times. The CDR3 spells CASSPSATGASYEQYF. In nucleotides, the CDR3 is TGTGCCAGCTCACCATCGGCGACAGGGGCCTCCTACGAGCAGTACTTC. The J gene is TRBJ2-7, the V gene TRBV18; 8 nucleotides match TRBD1. The CDR3 runs 16 residues. Per the germline V gene, CDR1 is KGHSH and CDR2 is LQKENI. Losses at the gene ends were 2 bases for V and 0 bases for J; bases not matched to a gene: 6.

This clone has just one count. The V gene is TRBV4-1, the J gene TRBJ1-2; the match to TRBD1 covers 10 bases. The V segment lost 2 bases and the J segment 5 bases; nucleotides outside the gene matches: 17. Germline lookup yields CDR1 MGHRA and CDR2 YSYEKL. The CDR3 is made up of 19 amino acids. The CDR3 loop is CASSQLSYISDRGSYGYTF. As DNA, the CDR3 is TGCGCCAGCAGCCAACTAAGTTATATTTCGGACAGGGGGTCATATGGCTACACCTTC.

The rearrangement links TRBV3-1 (or the pseudogene TRBV3-2) to TRBJ2-3; possibly TRBD1 or TRBD2 for D (6 bases each). This CDR3 has 13 residues. Per germline, CDR1 LGHDT and CDR2 YNNKEL (reference sequence). Trimming took off 1 base at V and 14 bases at J, with 16 bases between the two ends. The CDR3 is CASSQGGGNVLYF. CDR3 sequence (DNA): TGTGCCAGCAGCCAAGGAGGGGGGAACGTCTTGTATTTT.

The V call is TRBV4-2, the J call TRBJ2-5; tentative D call: TRBD2 (7 bases). Trimming took 4 bases from V and 4 from J, leaving 22 bases between them. Per the germline V gene, CDR1 is LGHNA and CDR2 is YNFKEQ. The CDR3 has 17 amino acids. The CDR3 reads CASSPGGTGASGETQYF. As DNA, the CDR3 is TGTGCCAGCAGCCCCGGGGGGACGGGGGCGAGTGGAGAGACCCAGTACTTC.

The chain couples TRBV5-1 to TRBJ2-4; 7 nucleotides line up with TRBD1. Germline values: CDR1 SGHRS, CDR2 YFSETQ. V lost 4 bases, J lost 7 bases, and 5 bases stayed unmatched. This CDR3 spans 13 amino acids. The chain's CDR3 is CASSAARGNIQYF. Here the CDR3 DNA reads TGCGCCAGCAGCGCTGCCAGGGGGAACATTCAGTACTTC.

The chain couples TRBV6-5 to TRBJ2-2, with 13 bases fitting TRBD2. Germline loops: CDR1 MNHEY, CDR2 SVGAGI. J gave up 5 bases and V 7 bases, and 4 bases lay outside the gene matches. The CDR3 is 15 residues long. The CDR3 reads CASNPLAGGTGELFF. CDR3 sequence (DNA): TGTGCCAGCAACCCACTAGCGGGGGGGACCGGGGAGCTGTTTTTT.

This clone was found a few times. V gene TRBV7-9 combines with J gene TRBJ2-2, with D tentatively TRBD2 (6 bases). The CDR3 is 15 residues long. Looked up from germline, CDR1 is SEHNR and CDR2 is FQNEAQ (reference sequence). Trimming removed 5 bases at V and 4 bases at J, with 14 bases between. The CDR3 is CASSTRRDFTGELFF. In DNA form, the CDR3 reads TGTGCCAGCAGCACCCGCCGGGACTTCACCGGGGAGCTGTTTTTT.

The chain has TRBV5-5 and TRBJ2-7; no clear D gene. V was trimmed by 1 base and J by 0 bases, leaving 8 bases between them. Germline lookup yields CDR1 SGHKS and CDR2 YYEKEE (reference sequence). The CDR3 is 14 amino acids. CDR3 loop: CASSLINFSYEQYF. CDR3 sequence (DNA): TGTGCCAGCAGCTTGATCAATTTCTCCTACGAGCAGTACTTC.

The rearrangement uses TRBV3-1 (or the pseudogene TRBV3-2) and TRBJ2-2, with D uncertain. V lost 0 bases, J lost 4 bases, and 6 bases lay in between. Germline V lookup: CDR1 LGHDT, CDR2 YNNKEL (reference sequence). This CDR3 has 14 residues. CDR3 DNA sequence: TGTGCCAGCAGCCAAGAAGTTCCCACCGGGGAGCTGTTTTTT. This encodes CASSQEVPTGELFF.

V usage is TRBV27 and J usage is TRBJ1-2, with a possible D match to TRBD1 (6 bases). The CDR3 contains 15 residues. The germline V and J ends were trimmed by 5 bases and 7 bases, with 20 bases remaining between them. Germline values: CDR1 MNHEY, CDR2 SMNVEV (reference sequence). The CDR3 reads CASSQRNRVESGYTF. For the CDR3, the DNA is TGTGCCAGCAGTCAACGAAACAGGGTAGAGAGTGGCTACACCTTC.

Only a few counts were recorded for this clone. The rearrangement joins TRBV7-9 to TRBJ1-4, with D perhaps matching TRBD1 (5 bases). Germline CDR1 reads SEHNR; CDR2 reads FQNEAQ (reference sequence). V lost 1 base, J lost 8 bases, and 14 bases lay in between. This CDR3 region has 15 residues. The CDR3 nucleotides are TGTGCCAGCAGCTTAGTCACGGTGGGGGGAGAAAAACTGTTTTTT. It is translated as CASSLVTVGGEKLFF.

The rearrangement links TRBV25-1 to TRBJ2-7, with a tentative D call TRBD1 (5 bases). V was shortened by 8 bases and J by 4 bases, with 12 bases between the two germline ends. The germline CDR1 and CDR2 sequences are MGHDK and SYGVNS. The length of the CDR3 is 12 residues. The CDR3 loop is CASETDTYEQYF. Here the CDR3 DNA reads TGTGCCAGCGAGACGGACACTTACGAGCAGTACTTC.

This clone was recorded only once. V usage is TRBV24-1 and J usage is TRBJ2-5; the D is unclear. V dropped 0 bases and J dropped 4 bases, with 2 bases sitting between them. This CDR3 is 12 amino acids long. Germline V lookup: CDR1 KGHDR, CDR2 SFDVKD. CDR3 DNA: TGTGCCACCAGTGATTTGCGAGAGACCCAGTACTTC. Translating it yields CATSDLRETQYF.

V is TRBV4-1 and J is TRBJ2-3, with 16 bases that match TRBD2. J gave up 3 bases and V 4 bases, and 7 bases lay outside the gene matches. The CDR3 is made up of 18 amino acids. Germline V CDR1 and CDR2: MGHRA, YSYEKL. The CDR3 DNA reads as TGCGCCAGCAGCCCGGGACTAGCGGGGGGGGCGCGGACAGATACGCAGTATTTT. Protein product: CASSPGLAGGARTDTQYF.

This clone was observed once. V usage is TRBV27 and J usage is TRBJ1-1, with D possibly TRBD1 on 5 matching bases. Trimming shortened V by 5 bases and J by 2 bases, and 18 bases separated the two germline ends. CDR3 length: 16 amino acids. From germline, CDR1 is MNHEY and CDR2 SMNVEV (reference sequence). The CDR3 sequence: CASSEVPGRVNTEAFF. DNA of the CDR3: TGTGCCAGCAGTGAAGTACCGGGACGGGTAAACACTGAAGCTTTCTTT.

The chain carries TRBV6-1 and TRBJ2-7; D is ambiguous. V gave up 2 bases and J gave up 4 bases, with 15 bases separating them. Germline V gene data show CDR1 as MNHNS and CDR2 as SASEGT. The CDR3 is 15 amino acids. CDR3 coding DNA: TGTGCCAGCAGTGAAATGGACGGCGACTCATACGAGCAGTACTTC. This gives the protein CASSEMDGDSYEQYF.

Regarding this clone: Other DNA sequences from this sample encode an identical CDR3 as well. V usage is TRBV7-2 and J usage is TRBJ1-4, with 9 bases fitting TRBD1. The CDR3 is made up of 14 amino acids. The V gene end was trimmed by 4 bases and the J gene end by 5 bases; junction bases not matched to a gene: 2. Germline CDR1 is SGHTA and CDR2 is FQGNSA. The CDR3 coding sequence is TGTGCCAGCAGCTCGGACAGGGGAAATGAAAAACTGTTTTTT. Residues: CASSSDRGNEKLFF.

V usage is TRBV3-1 (or the pseudogene TRBV3-2) and J usage is TRBJ2-1; D unclear. V was shortened by 0 bases and J by 6 bases, with 12 bases between the two germline ends. This CDR3 is 15 amino acids long. Germline values: CDR1 LGHDT, CDR2 YNNKEL (reference sequence). This CDR3 reads CASSQDRVVSNEQFF. For the CDR3, the DNA is TGTGCCAGCAGCCAAGATAGGGTAGTGAGCAATGAGCAGTTCTTC.

The rearrangement links TRBV9 to TRBJ1-1, with 8 bases that match TRBD1. Germline V gene sequence: CDR1 SGDLS, CDR2 YYNGEE. Trimming cost V 0 bases and J 6 bases; bases outside gene matches: 4. This CDR3 contains 14 residues. DNA of the CDR3: TGTGCCAGCAGCGTAGCAGGGGGCCGAGCTGAAGCTTTCTTT. Protein sequence: CASSVAGGRAEAFF.

This sequence joins TRBV19 and TRBJ2-6; no clear D gene. With 7 bases removed from V and 0 bases from J, the gap between germline ends came to 10 bases. This CDR3 spans 15 amino acids. CDR1 and CDR2 (germline): LNHDA, SQIVND (reference sequence). CDR3 protein: CASIGRSSGANVLTF. In DNA, the CDR3 is TGTGCCAGTATCGGCAGGAGCTCTGGGGCCAACGTCCTGACTTTC.

This clone has a single count. This rearrangement joins TRBV28 to TRBJ1-1; D not resolved. This CDR3 is built from 12 residues. The V and J ends lost 6 bases and 8 bases respectively, with 13 bases between them. Per the germline V gene, CDR1 is MDHEN and CDR2 is SYDVKM. The CDR3 loop is CASSPDGREAFF. In nucleotides, the CDR3 is TGTGCCAGCAGCCCCGACGGGAGGGAAGCTTTCTTT. The full variable domain, its missing parts supplied by reference TRBV28 and TRBJ1-1, is DVKVTQSSRYLVKRTGEKVFLECVQDMDHENMFWYRQDPGLGLRLIYFSYDVKMKEKGDIPEGYSVSREKKERFSLILESASTNQTSMYLCASSPDGREAFFGQGTRLTVV.

The rearrangement joins TRBV5-1 to TRBJ2-1; D is unresolved. V lost 1 base and J 4 bases, leaving 6 bases between the germline ends. The V gene's germline CDR1 is SGHRS and CDR2 YFSETQ. CDR3 size: 13 residues. The CDR3 DNA reads TGCGCCAGCAGCTTGATAGAGTACAATGAGCAGTTCTTC. Translated: CASSLIEYNEQFF.

The V gene is TRBV5-4, the J gene TRBJ2-1; tentatively, D is TRBD1 (6 bases). This CDR3 has 14 residues. CDR1 is SGHNT and CDR2 is YYREEE in the germline V gene (reference sequence). The germline V and J ends were trimmed by 2 bases and 4 bases, with 10 bases remaining between them. The CDR3 loop reads CASSFEGEYNEQFF. As DNA, the CDR3 is TGTGCCAGCAGCTTTGAGGGGGAGTACAATGAGCAGTTCTTC.

The chain carries TRBV5-6 and TRBJ1-4; D perhaps matches TRBD1 (5 bases). Germline values: CDR1 SGHDT, CDR2 YYEEEE. V lost 3 bases to trimming and J lost 0 bases, with 9 bases between them. The CDR3 runs 15 residues. CDR3 coding DNA: TGTGCCAGCAGCTGGGGACGAGCAACTAATGAAAAACTGTTTTTT. Protein: CASSWGRATNEKLFF.

DNA for the CDR3: TGTGCCAGCAGCCGGGACACTGATCAGCCCCAGCATTTT. Residues: CASSRDTDQPQHF. V and J are TRBV6-2 or TRBV6-3 and TRBJ1-5; the D gene is possibly TRBD1 (6 bases). Germline lookup yields CDR1 MNHEY and CDR2 SVGEGT. This CDR3 region has 13 residues. The V and J ends lost 6 bases and 5 bases respectively, with 11 bases between them.

The genes are TRBV27 and TRBJ2-7; 10 nucleotides match TRBD1. Germline assignment: CDR1 MNHEY and CDR2 SMNVEV (reference sequence). The CDR3 is 17 amino acids. Losses at the gene ends were 4 bases for V and 1 base for J; bases not matched to a gene: 10. CDR3 loop: CASSSSTGDRGSYEQYF. The CDR3 DNA is TGTGCCAGCAGTTCCTCCACCGGGGACAGGGGTTCCTACGAGCAGTACTTC.